The 18 T cell receptor beta chains below all came from one sample that was sequenced in a study of graft-versus-host responses after intestinal transplantation. Profiled with immunoSEQ multiplex PCR; TCRdb holds only in-frame clones, not every one. The sample contains around 120,000 clones, 85% to 95% of which appear only once. Antigens for these TCRs are unknown. Sequencing used unstimulated CD4+ T cells sorted from spleen or lymph node cells, obtained before intestinal transplant. These receptors all stem from a human donor who received an intestinal transplant.

V usage is TRBV19 and J usage is TRBJ1-2; 11 bases are a match to TRBD1. Germline V CDR1 and CDR2: LNHDA, SQIVND (reference sequence). J was trimmed by 8 bases and V by 5 bases; bases with no gene match: 4. The CDR3 runs 13 residues. The CDR3 is CASSSGQGEGYTF. The CDR3 region has the DNA TGTGCCAGTAGTTCGGGACAGGGGGAGGGCTACACCTTC.

The genes are TRBV30 and TRBJ2-7; TRBD2 agrees at 7 bases. The CDR3 runs 13 residues. J was trimmed by 6 bases and V by 5 bases; bases with no gene match: 10. The germline gives CDR1 GTSNPN, CDR2 SVGIG (reference sequence). CDR3 loop: CAWSSGASSEQYF. The CDR3 bases are TGTGCCTGGTCCAGCGGGGCGTCTAGCGAGCAGTACTTC.

The chain links TRBV6-5 to TRBJ2-7, with D tentatively TRBD1 (5 bases). Germline V gives CDR1 MNHEY, CDR2 SVGAGI. V shed 4 bases and J shed 1 base, with 11 bases lying between them. The CDR3 runs 14 residues. CDR3 coding DNA: TGTGCCAGCAGTTCAGGGCATGCTTCCTACGAGCAGTACTTC. The encoded protein is CASSSGHASYEQYF.

This chain connects TRBV4-2 to TRBJ1-4; TRBD1 matches 7 bases. V dropped 5 bases and J dropped 6; count of bases not matched to a gene: 6. CDR3 length equals 14 residues. Germline loops: CDR1 LGHNA, CDR2 YNFKEQ. CDR3 in DNA: TGTGCCAGCAGCTCCCGACAGGGTTATGAAAAACTGTTTTTT. This sequence encodes CASSSRQGYEKLFF.

As to this clone: The conserved final phenylalanine or tryptophan is absent from the CDR3, which likely points to a read error. The CDR3: CATSSPQVSYEQYL. For the CDR3, the DNA is TGTGCCACCAGCAGTCCCCAGGTTTCCTACGAGCAGTACCTC. The V gene is TRBV15, the J gene TRBJ2-7; no clear D. The CDR3 covers 14 residues. The V end was cut by 3 bases, the J end by 1 base, with 10 bases between. Germline loops: CDR1 LNHNV, CDR2 YYDKDF (reference sequence).

The chain has TRBV7-3 and TRBJ1-1; 8 positions agree with TRBD1. The germline V gene encodes CDR1 SGHTA and CDR2 FQGTGA. J lost 4 bases, V lost 3 bases, and 4 bases had no gene match. The CDR3 is 14 residues long. The CDR3 is CASSLITGGTEAFF. In nucleotides, the CDR3 is TGTGCCAGCAGCTTGATAACAGGGGGCACTGAAGCTTTCTTT.

This chain uses TRBV4-2 with TRBJ2-5; D is perhaps TRBD1 (6 bases). The CDR3 has 16 amino acids. Germline V lookup: CDR1 LGHNA, CDR2 YNFKEQ. V lost 3 bases and J 4 bases, leaving 18 bases between the germline ends. The CDR3 loop reads CASSHPKNSQGETQYF. The DNA of the CDR3 is TGTGCCAGCAGCCACCCGAAAAATTCACAGGGAGAGACCCAGTACTTC.

This sequence joins TRBV6-5 and TRBJ2-7, with D unclear. V lost 0 bases and J 3 bases, leaving 12 bases between the germline ends. The CDR3 totals 15 residues. Germline V gene data show CDR1 as MNHEY and CDR2 as SVGAGI. CDR3 DNA: TGTGCCAGCAGTTACTCGTGGCACCCCGTCTACGAGCAGTACTTC. It encodes CASSYSWHPVYEQYF.

CDR3 sequence (DNA): TGTGCCAGCTCCCTACAGACAGGGGGTAACACTGAAGCTTTCTTT. Protein: CASSLQTGGNTEAFF. The chain is built from TRBV18 and TRBJ1-1; 9 nucleotides align to TRBD1. Losses at the gene ends were 6 bases for V and 2 bases for J; bases not matched to a gene: 7. CDR1 and CDR2 (germline): KGHSH, LQKENI. This CDR3 spans 15 amino acids.

The chain is built from TRBV6-6 and TRBJ2-7, with 9 positions matching TRBD2. Germline V gives CDR1 MNHNY, CDR2 SVGAGI (reference sequence). This CDR3 region has 13 residues. V was pared by 10 bases and J by 4 bases, with 8 bases of the junction left unmatched. In DNA form, the CDR3 reads TGTGCCACCAGATGGCGGGAGGGGTACGAGCAGTACTTC. Protein: CATRWREGYEQYF.

In this sample, this clone turned up once. The CDR3 region is CASSTSGTGSSYEQYF. For the CDR3, the DNA is TGTGCCAGTAGTACTTCCGGGACTGGGAGCTCCTACGAGCAGTACTTC. The chain combines TRBV19 with TRBJ2-7, with TRBD2 as a possible D gene (6 bases). This CDR3 spans 16 amino acids. Looked up from germline, CDR1 is LNHDA and CDR2 is SQIVND (reference sequence). V was pared by 4 bases and J by 0 bases, with 16 bases between.

V usage is TRBV7-2 and J usage is TRBJ2-3; TRBD2 matches 7 bases. The V and J ends lost 2 bases and 0 bases, in that order; junction bases with no gene match: 5. The CDR3 extends over 16 amino acids. Germline V gene data show CDR1 as SGHTA and CDR2 as FQGNSA. CDR3 nucleotides: TGTGCCAGCAGCTTACTCCTAGCGGTTAGCACAGATACGCAGTATTTT. Translation: CASSLLLAVSTDTQYF. Variable domain in full (rest from reference TRBV7-2 and TRBJ2-3): GAGVSQSPSNKVTEKGKDVELRCDPISGHTALYWYRQSLGQGLEFLIYFQGNSAPDKSGLPSDRFSAERTGGSVSTLTIQRTQQEDSAVYLCASSLLLAVSTDTQYFGPGTRLTVL.

This clone was seen just once. The rearrangement joins TRBV18 to TRBJ2-3; weak D call: TRBD2 (5 bases). There are 18 residues in the CDR3. Germline CDR1 and CDR2: KGHSH and LQKENI. The V end lost 3 bases, the J end lost 1 base, and 20 bases lay between the germline ends. CDR3 loop: CASSPRIGGEFGTDTQYF. In nucleotides, the CDR3 is TGTGCCAGCTCACCTCGAATAGGTGGGGAGTTTGGCACAGATACGCAGTATTTT. Together with reference TRBV18 and TRBJ2-3, the CDR3 gives the full variable domain: NAGVMQNPRHLVRRRGQEARLRCSPMKGHSHVYWYRQLPEEGLKFMVYLQKENIIDESGMPKERFSAEFPKEGPSILRIQQVVRGDSAAYFCASSPRIGGEFGTDTQYFGPGTRLTVL.

This rearrangement joins TRBV29-1 to TRBJ2-3, with TRBD2 matching 7 bases. The junction had 10 bases not matched to a gene; V was cut back by 4 bases and J by 6 bases. The CDR3 extends over 14 amino acids. Looked up from germline, CDR1 is SQVTM and CDR2 is ANQGSEA. In DNA form, the CDR3 reads TGCAGCGTTGCGGCTAGCGGAGGGGTGGATACGCAGTATTTT. As protein: CSVAASGGVDTQYF.

The rearrangement links TRBV18 to TRBJ2-3, with 10 bases that match TRBD2. This CDR3 has 16 residues. The V and J ends lost 6 bases and 5 bases, in that order; junction bases with no gene match: 11. Germline lookup yields CDR1 KGHSH and CDR2 LQKENI. In nucleotides, the CDR3 is TGTGCCAGCTCCTTGCTAGCGGGAGCTAGGATAGATACGCAGTATTTT. Encoded protein: CASSLLAGARIDTQYF.

The chain links TRBV18 to TRBJ2-3, with TRBD2 matching 15 bases. J gave up 5 bases and V 6 bases, and 12 bases lay outside the gene matches. The CDR3 is 18 amino acids. CDR1 is KGHSH and CDR2 is LQKENI in the germline V gene. The CDR3 spells CASSPGLAGGPGGDTQYF. CDR3 coding DNA: TGTGCCAGCTCCCCAGGACTAGCGGGAGGGCCAGGTGGAGATACGCAGTATTTT.

This sequence joins TRBV30 and TRBJ1-2; 8 bases are a match to TRBD1. The CDR3 totals 15 residues. Germline assignment: CDR1 GTSNPN and CDR2 SVGIG (reference sequence). J gave up 3 bases and V 5 bases, and 11 bases lay outside the gene matches. CDR3 amino acids: CAWDRGPPSDYGYTF. In nucleotides, the CDR3 is TGTGCCTGGGACAGGGGTCCCCCATCGGACTATGGCTACACCTTC. Filled out from reference TRBV30 and TRBJ1-2, the complete variable domain reads SQTIHQWPATLVQPVGSPLSLECTVEGTSNPNLYWYRQAAGRGLQLLFYSVGIGQISSEVPQNLSASRPQDRQFILSSKKLLLSDSGFYLCAWDRGPPSDYGYTFGSGTRLTVV.

The rearrangement uses TRBV2 and TRBJ2-3; TRBD2 aligns across 9 bases. The CDR3 has 20 residues. J lost 1 base, V lost 6 bases, and 20 bases had no gene match. Germline V gives CDR1 SNHLY, CDR2 FYNNEI. CDR3 loop: CASSEFLAPSGKGGTDTQYF. The CDR3 DNA reads as TGTGCCAGCAGCGAATTCCTGGCCCCTAGCGGGAAGGGGGGCACAGATACGCAGTATTTT.